This entry describes one TCR beta chain. What this receptor recognizes is not known. The input lacks base qualities; no much larger clone sits a single base away. TRB repertoires were amplified from 250-500 ng of genomic DNA extracted from blood. The data stem from a study of T and B cells in COVID-19 patients (dated by TCRdb to between 2020 and 2021). With respect to the entire study: Using TRB and IGH repertoire sequencing of peripheral blood, the study characterized adaptive immunity in COVID-19 patients who had active infection or had recovered. As many as 9 follow-up blood samples were taken per patient, and some of the samples covered different disease stages within the same individual. The recovered cohort included roughly 19 patients who contributed about 21 samples, and most of those patients had mild to moderate COVID-19 that was managed on an outpatient basis. Two patients were included in both the recovered and active cohorts because samples were available from active disease and after recovery. Over 7.5 million TCR sequences were analysed from a TCR and BCR sequence repository that comprised 30 to 40 patients and some 70 time points. Median age was about 32 years in the recovered cohort versus roughly 67 years in the active-infection cohort. In the active-infection cohort, about 60% of the roughly 20 patients were critically ill and required mechanical ventilation or ECMO. In the active-infection cohort, nine tenths of the roughly 20 patients had comorbidities linked to unfavorable COVID-19 outcome. For the repertoire analyses, the comparison was an age-matched reference group of a few dozen healthy donors who were negative for COVID-19 antibodies. Findings and caveats that apply to the study as a whole: The reported TCR clusters were stated to require prospective validation before clinical use. A total of 2,331 exclusive TCR clusters, including 30 to 40 low-pGen clusters, were found in the recovered cohort. Few blood samples were available from mildly ill patients while symptoms were present or from severe cases at early time points. Specific T cell subsets (CD4+/Treg/CD8+) and sorted SARS-CoV-2-responsive or tetramer+ T cells had not yet been sequenced, and the corresponding sequencing experiments were ongoing. The cohort was considered too small to assess HLA contributions to COVID-19 susceptibility or severity. In patients with COVID-19, the usage of TRBV/TRBJ genes was reported to be strongly skewed. During active COVID-19 the TRB repertoires were highly clonal, but at recovery diversity and richness rose above the levels seen in healthy donors.

The CDR3 runs 14 residues from the cysteine to the phenylalanine. Only the CDR3 DNA is retained, 42 bases long and in frame from the first base. V is shortened by 3 bases, J by 1 base, and the region joining them spans 9 bases. Per the germline V gene (reference sequence), LNHNV is the CDR1 and YYDKDF is the CDR2. The reads were generated on an Illumina MiSeq. Multiplex PCR with BIOMED2 TRB-A/B primer pools was used to amplify the TRB rearrangements. Two consecutive PCRs added Illumina-compatible adapters and 7-nucleotide sample barcodes to the amplicons. Phusion HS II polymerase was used for all library PCRs. The amplicons were purified from gel with the NucleoSpin Gel and PCR Clean-up kit, measured on Qubit, and then pooled at 3 to 4.5 nM. Amplicon pool quality was checked on an Agilent 2100 Bioanalyzer before Illumina next-generation sequencing. The original methods were these. Annotation of TRB rearrangements was performed with MiXCR 3.0.8 using the default MiXCR reference library. Non-productive reads and sequences with fewer than 2 reads were removed, and each unique CDR3 nucleotide sequence was counted as one clone. R 3.5.1 was used to calculate clonality, diversity, richness and V-J gene usage. TCR clustering by CDR3 similarity used GLIPH2, with generation probabilities calculated by OLGA. GLIPH2 clusters were kept only when the clusters contained at least four unique TCR clonotypes present in at least three individuals. TCRdb reprocessing: public reads trimmed at Q25 with fastp, clones called with MiXCR, in-frame beta chains kept. Rows merge per CDR3 protein into single entries with the most common DNA and genes. The V and J calls and clone size are TCRdb's, not the authors'. This sample gives some 9,100 distinct CDR3 sequences in total; roughly 31% of them show up just once. Roughly 5% of the sample is held by the ten biggest clonotypes.

This sequence was found in a human donor who had recovered from COVID-19. The sequencing sample was made of blood. Recombination linked TRBV15 to TRBJ2-5; too little of a D gene remains to name it. The sequenced DNA is TGTGCCACCAGCAGTCTGGATCTCCAAGAGACCCAGTACTTC. This translates into CATSSLDLQETQYF.